The subject of this entry is one T cell receptor (beta chain). Antigen: not known. The entry originates in a study of vaccination and CD4 T cells after COVID-19. At the Johns Hopkins FTIC core, DNA taken from cultured CD4+ T cells was sequenced by way of the Oncomine TCR Beta short-read assay. TCRdb re-called the PCR reads through MiXCR, storing one row per CDR3 protein. The sample records roughly 16,000 distinct CDR3 sequences, about 55% being singletons. Study-wide results and limits: When vaccine-specific clones from convalescent patients were examined, 304 of 307 were spike mono-reactive.

V was trimmed by 6 bases and J by 0 bases, leaving 12 bases between them. There are 14 residues in the CDR3. CDR1 and CDR2 from the germline V gene are SNHLY and FYNNEI. The treatment is: roughly 10-day PBMC culture with coronavirus spike peptide pools or control peptides (ViraFEST assay). Fresh IL-2 medium replaced half the culture medium on days 3 and 7. The source of this sequence is a human donor who had recovered from COVID-19. Sequencing input: CD4+ T cells from blood, cultured in vitro. The rearrangement uses TRBV2 and TRBJ2-7; D is ambiguous. CDR3 DNA sequence: TGTGCCAGCAGGCTTAGGCCCATCTCCTACGAGCAGTACTTC. Translated, it gives CASRLRPISYEQYF.